Described below is a single T cell receptor (beta chain) sequence and its context. Its antigen is unknown. Base qualities are not recorded, but no much larger clone differs from it by a single base. Donors were a few dozen systemically healthy Caucasian individuals from Russia aged 6 to 90 years. Approximately 10 milliliters of peripheral blood were collected from each donor into EDTA-treated Vacutainer tubes. Ficoll-Paque density-gradient centrifugation was used to isolate PBMCs, with at least 6.5 million per sample. Trizol reagent was used to extract total RNA from PBMCs, with at least 5.5 micrograms per sample. Naive CD45RAhigh/CD27high T cell percentages were measured by flow cytometry on a PBMC aliquot from every donor. V and J are truncated by 0 bases and 11 bases respectively, leaving an intervening sequence of 10 bases. Spanning cysteine to phenylalanine, the CDR3 consists of 12 amino acids. This entry keeps only the CDR3 DNA: 36 bases, framed from base 1. According to the germline V gene (reference sequence), CDR1 reads MNHNY and CDR2 reads SVGAGI.

These data belong to a study of blood T cells in healthy people across ages (dated by TCRdb to between 2014 and 2017). With regard to the full study: In model experiments, template switching captured about one uniquely barcoded TCR beta cDNA molecule for every two T cells. Using deep sequencing normalized with unique cDNA molecular identifiers, the study measured how TCR beta repertoire diversity changes with age. Donors were grouped into four age groups: young (average 16 years), middle-aged (39), aged (over 55) and long-lived (just over 80). Using the same blood draw, the study looked at two additional independent replicas of 1 million unique cDNA reads for two donors, one aged 18 to 30 and the other aged 80 or older. Broad study findings and their caveats: Compared with the aged group, more naive CD4+ T cells, fewer expanded clones and increased TCR diversity were shown by the long-lived group, suggesting age selection. Observed TCR beta diversity correlated strongly with the percentage of naive T cells measured by flow cytometry. Observed TCR beta diversity per million T cells fell roughly linearly with age, and a significant reduction was already apparent by age around 36. Total diversity estimates from one million sequenced T cells were considered lower bounds and underestimates. Because donor CMV infection status was unknown, age-related changes in expanded clonotypes were potentially confounded. Conclusive comparison of naive and antigen-experienced compartments was prevented by the profiling of bulk unsorted PBMCs.

Library construction relied on 5' RACE. Sequencing was performed on an Illumina HiSeq 2500. A second about 7 to 12 cycle PCR used a sample-barcoded 5' primer and a J-beta primer mix. A unique molecular identifier was introduced onto each TCR beta cDNA molecule by a template-switch 5' adaptor carrying 12 random nucleotides. Each sample yielded at least 2.5 million CDR3-containing paired-end reads. First-strand cDNA synthesis was performed from all RNA using the Mint cDNA synthesis kit, with priming by a TRBC-specific oligonucleotide. Following uracil-DNA glycosylase treatment, all cDNA underwent a first 18-cycle PCR with the universal primers M1SS and BC2_uni_R. Turning to the authors' computational methods: For normalization, 1 million high-quality reads were randomly selected from each sample, with every read carrying a distinct molecular identifier. Instead of being binned into consensus sequences, reads with shared molecular identifiers were discarded. MiTCR, set to a Q25 quality threshold and the strictest error-elimination algorithm, was used for CDR3 identification, clonotype clustering and error correction. A nonparametric unseen species model with Euler transformation was used to estimate lower-bound total TCR beta diversity. The public reads were quality trimmed at Q25 with fastp and then assembled into clones with MiXCR by TCRdb, keeping productive beta chains. Entries are consolidated by CDR3 protein sequence, retaining the most common genes and DNA. The V and J calls, along with clone size, are taken from TCRdb and not from the paper's own processing. For this sample there are approximately 800,000 distinct CDR3 sequences; about 25% appear just once. The ten largest clones add up to approximately 4% of the sample.

This same sample was also part of a study on T cells of mothers and their children. Reported in the second study: Nine systemically healthy Caucasian individuals, comprising three mothers and their six children, were included as donors. cDNA synthesis used all of the extracted RNA, with approximately 1.4 ug of RNA in each 15 ul reaction. In the second PCR, sample barcodes and 2-4 random nucleotides were introduced via the M1S primer. Over 8 million TCR beta CDR3 reads were obtained for each mother, and millions of reads were obtained for each child. Thymic selection shapes the output of TCR recombination in a similar way in related and unrelated pairs, and inherited differences have a minor effect. Normalized repertoire overlap was always slightly but never significantly higher in related than unrelated mother-child pairs. Persistent microchimeric T cell clones were not detected, at a sensitivity of 85 to 100 clones per million clonotypes. The study used deep NGS to compare TCR beta repertoires of mothers and children, seeking features distinguishing related mother-child pairs from unrelated individuals. The mean age was roughly 36 +/- 4 years for the mothers and around 10 +/- 4 years for the children. Libraries were sequenced on Illumina HiSeq 2000 with 100+100 nt paired-end reads after adapter ligation with NEBNext reagents. To prevent cross-contamination, the mother and child libraries were prepared a month apart and were sequenced in separate runs. For each donor, between roughly 450,000 and 2,100,000 distinct TCR beta clonotypes were identified. Naive TCR beta clonotypes were estimated from low-frequency clonotypes matched to each donor's FACS-determined naive share, without sorting.

The TCR was taken from a boy aged 5-17 years in good health. The sequence is built from TRBV6-6 and TRBJ2-5; the D gene identity is not certain. The material sequenced was blood. The DNA sequence reads TGTGCCAGCAGTTACTCGGTGGAGTTGCAGTACTTC. This is translated as CASSYSVELQYF.